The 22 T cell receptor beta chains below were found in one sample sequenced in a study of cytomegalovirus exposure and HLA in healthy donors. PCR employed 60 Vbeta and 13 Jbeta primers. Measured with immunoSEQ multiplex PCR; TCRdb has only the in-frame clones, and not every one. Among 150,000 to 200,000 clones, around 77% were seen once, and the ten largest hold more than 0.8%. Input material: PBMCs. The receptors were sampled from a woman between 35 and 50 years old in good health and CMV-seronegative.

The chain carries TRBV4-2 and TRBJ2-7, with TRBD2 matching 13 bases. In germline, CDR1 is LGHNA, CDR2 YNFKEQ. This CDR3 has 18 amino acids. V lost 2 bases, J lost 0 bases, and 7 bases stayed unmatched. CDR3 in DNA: TGTGCCAGCAGCCAAAGGACTAGCGGGAGCTCTAGCTCCTACGAGCAGTACTTC. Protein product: CASSQRTSGSSSSYEQYF.

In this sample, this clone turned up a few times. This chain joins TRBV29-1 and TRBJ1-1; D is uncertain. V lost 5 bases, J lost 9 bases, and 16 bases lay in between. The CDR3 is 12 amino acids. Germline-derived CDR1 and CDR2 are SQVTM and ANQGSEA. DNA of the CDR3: TGCAGCGTTATTAAGACATTAGATCAAGCTTTCTTT. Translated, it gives CSVIKTLDQAFF.

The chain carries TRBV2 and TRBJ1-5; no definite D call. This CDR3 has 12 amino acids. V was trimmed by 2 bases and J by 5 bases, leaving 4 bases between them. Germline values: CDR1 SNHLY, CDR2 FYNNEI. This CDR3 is CASSELHQPQHF. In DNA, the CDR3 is TGTGCCAGCAGTGAACTCCATCAGCCCCAGCATTTT.

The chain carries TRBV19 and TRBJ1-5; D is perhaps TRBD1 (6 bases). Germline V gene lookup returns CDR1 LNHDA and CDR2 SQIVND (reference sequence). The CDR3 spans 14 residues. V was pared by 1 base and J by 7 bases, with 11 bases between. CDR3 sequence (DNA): TGTGCCAGTAGTATAGCCCAGGGACAACAGCCCCAGCATTTT. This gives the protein CASSIAQGQQPQHF.

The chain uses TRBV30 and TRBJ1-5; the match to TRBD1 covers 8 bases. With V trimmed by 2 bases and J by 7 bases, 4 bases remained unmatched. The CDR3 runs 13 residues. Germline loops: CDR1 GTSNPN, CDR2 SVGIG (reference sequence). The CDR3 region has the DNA TGTGCCTGGAGTACACAGGGGGACCAGCCCCAGCATTTT. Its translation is CAWSTQGDQPQHF.

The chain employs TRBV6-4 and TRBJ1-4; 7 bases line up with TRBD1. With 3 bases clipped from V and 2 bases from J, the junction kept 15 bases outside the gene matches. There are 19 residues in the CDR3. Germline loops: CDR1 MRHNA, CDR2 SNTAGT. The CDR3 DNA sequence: TGTGCCAGCAGTGAAGGGGGGACAGCCCAACCAGTCACTAATGAAAAACTGTTTTTT. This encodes CASSEGGTAQPVTNEKLFF.

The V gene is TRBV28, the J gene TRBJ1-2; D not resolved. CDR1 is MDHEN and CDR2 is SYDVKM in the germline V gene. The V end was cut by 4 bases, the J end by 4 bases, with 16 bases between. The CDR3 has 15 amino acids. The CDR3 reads CASSSDTSGRYGYTF. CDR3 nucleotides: TGTGCCAGCAGTTCTGATACATCGGGTCGCTATGGCTACACCTTC.

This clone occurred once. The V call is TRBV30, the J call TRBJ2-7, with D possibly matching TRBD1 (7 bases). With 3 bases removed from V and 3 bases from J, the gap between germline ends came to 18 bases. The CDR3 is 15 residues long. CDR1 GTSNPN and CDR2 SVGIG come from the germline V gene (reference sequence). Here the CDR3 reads CAWRKVAGGIYEQYF. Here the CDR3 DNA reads TGTGCCTGGAGAAAGGTGGCAGGGGGGATCTACGAGCAGTACTTC.

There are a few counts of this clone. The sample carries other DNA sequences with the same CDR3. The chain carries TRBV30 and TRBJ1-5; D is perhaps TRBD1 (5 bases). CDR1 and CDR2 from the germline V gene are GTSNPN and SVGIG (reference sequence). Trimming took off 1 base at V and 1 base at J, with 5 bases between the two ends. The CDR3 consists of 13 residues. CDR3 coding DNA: TGTGCCTGGAGTGGACAGAGCAATCAGCCCCAGCATTTT. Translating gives CAWSGQSNQPQHF.

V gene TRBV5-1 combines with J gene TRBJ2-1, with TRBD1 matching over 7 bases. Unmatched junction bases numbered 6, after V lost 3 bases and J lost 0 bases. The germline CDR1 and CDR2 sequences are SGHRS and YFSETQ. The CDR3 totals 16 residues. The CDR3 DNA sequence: TGCGCCAGCAGCTCGGAAGCAGGGGGCTCCTACAATGAGCAGTTCTTC. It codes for CASSSEAGGSYNEQFF.

CDR3 in amino acids: CASSLARQGANGELFF. The CDR3 nucleotides are TGTGCCAGCAGCTTAGCGCGACAGGGGGCTAACGGGGAGCTGTTTTTT. The V gene is TRBV7-6, the J gene TRBJ2-2, with 10 positions matching TRBD1. CDR3 length: 16 residues. Looked up from germline, CDR1 is SGHVS and CDR2 is FNYEAQ. After removal of 0 bases from V and 7 bases from J, the junction contained 5 bases not matched to a gene.

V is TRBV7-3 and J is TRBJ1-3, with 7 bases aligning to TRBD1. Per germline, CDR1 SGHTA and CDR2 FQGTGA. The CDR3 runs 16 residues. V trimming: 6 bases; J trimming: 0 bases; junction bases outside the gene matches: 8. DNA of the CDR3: TGTGCCAGCAGTCCAACAGGGGCTGCCTCTGGAAACACCATATATTTT. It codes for CASSPTGAASGNTIYF.

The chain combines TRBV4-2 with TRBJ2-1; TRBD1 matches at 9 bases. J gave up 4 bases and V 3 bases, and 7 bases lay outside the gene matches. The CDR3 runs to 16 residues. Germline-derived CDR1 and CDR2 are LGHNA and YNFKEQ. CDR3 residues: CASSHPGQGTYNEQFF. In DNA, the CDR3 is TGTGCCAGCAGCCACCCCGGACAGGGGACATACAATGAGCAGTTCTTC.

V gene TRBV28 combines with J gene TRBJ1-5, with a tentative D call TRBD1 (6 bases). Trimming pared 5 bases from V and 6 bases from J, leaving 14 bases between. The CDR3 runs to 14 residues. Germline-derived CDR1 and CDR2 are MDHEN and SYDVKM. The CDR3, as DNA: TGTGCCAGCAGTCAAGGGGGGGACCTTCAGCCCCAGCATTTT. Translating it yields CASSQGGDLQPQHF.

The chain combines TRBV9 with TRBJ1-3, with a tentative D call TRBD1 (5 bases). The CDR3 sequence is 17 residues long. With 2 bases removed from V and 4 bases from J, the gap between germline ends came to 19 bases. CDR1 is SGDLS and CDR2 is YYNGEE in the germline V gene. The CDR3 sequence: CASSVEPGGAGGNTIYF. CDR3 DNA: TGTGCCAGCAGCGTCGAACCGGGAGGGGCAGGCGGAAACACCATATATTTT.

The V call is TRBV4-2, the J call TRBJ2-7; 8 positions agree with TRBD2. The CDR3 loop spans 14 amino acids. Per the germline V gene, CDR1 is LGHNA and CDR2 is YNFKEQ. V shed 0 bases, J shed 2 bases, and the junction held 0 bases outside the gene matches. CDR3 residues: CASSQELAAYEQYF. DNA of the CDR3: TGTGCCAGCAGCCAAGAACTAGCGGCCTACGAGCAGTACTTC.

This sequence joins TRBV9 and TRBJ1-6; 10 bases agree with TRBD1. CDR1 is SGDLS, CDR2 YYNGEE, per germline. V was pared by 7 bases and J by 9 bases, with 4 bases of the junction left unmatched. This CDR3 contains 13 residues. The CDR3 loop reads CASGTGAGSPLHF. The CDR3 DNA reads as TGTGCCAGCGGGACAGGGGCTGGTTCACCCCTCCACTTT.

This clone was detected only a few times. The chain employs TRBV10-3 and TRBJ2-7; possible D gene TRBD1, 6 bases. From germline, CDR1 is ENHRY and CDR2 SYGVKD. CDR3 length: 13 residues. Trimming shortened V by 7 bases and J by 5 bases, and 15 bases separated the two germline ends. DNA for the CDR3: TGTGCCATCACCCCACAGGGTATGAACGAGCAGTACTTC. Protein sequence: CAITPQGMNEQYF.

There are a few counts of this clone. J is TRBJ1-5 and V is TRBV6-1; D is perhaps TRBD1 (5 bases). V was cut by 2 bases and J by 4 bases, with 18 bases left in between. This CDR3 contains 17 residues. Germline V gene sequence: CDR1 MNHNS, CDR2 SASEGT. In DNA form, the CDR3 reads TGTGCCAGCAGTGAATGGGGGGGACTTCCTCCTAATCAGCCCCAGCATTTT. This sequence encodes CASSEWGGLPPNQPQHF.

CDR3 sequence reads: CASSDGPGGYTF. The CDR3 DNA sequence: TGTGCCAGCAGTGACGGGCCGGGGGGCTACACCTTC. The chain is built from TRBV6-4 and TRBJ1-2; D is ambiguous. V was trimmed by 2 bases and J by 8 bases, leaving 9 bases between them. The CDR3 totals 12 residues. Germline V CDR1 and CDR2: MRHNA, SNTAGT.

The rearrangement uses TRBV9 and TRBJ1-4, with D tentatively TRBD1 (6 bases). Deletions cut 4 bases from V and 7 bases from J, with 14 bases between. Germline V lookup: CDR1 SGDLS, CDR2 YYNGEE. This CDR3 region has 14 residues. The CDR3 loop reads CASSPTGWGEKLFF. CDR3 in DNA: TGTGCCAGCAGCCCGACAGGTTGGGGTGAAAAACTGTTTTTT.

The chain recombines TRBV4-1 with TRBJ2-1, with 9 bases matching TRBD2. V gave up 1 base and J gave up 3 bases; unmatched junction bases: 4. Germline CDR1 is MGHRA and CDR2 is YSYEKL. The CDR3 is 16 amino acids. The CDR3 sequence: CASSQGVSGSYNEQFF. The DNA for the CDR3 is TGCGCCAGCAGCCAAGGCGTTAGCGGGAGCTACAATGAGCAGTTCTTC.